This TCR beta chain was observed in a study of T cells and copy number aberrations in small-cell lung cancer. Findings and caveats of the study: Compared with adjacent lung tissue, tumors had lower T-cell richness and clonality and non-significantly lower density.

Details on this clone: What it binds is unknown.

This CDR3 is built from 14 residues. CDR1 is MNHEY, CDR2 SVGAGI, per germline. The V end lost 7 bases, the J end lost 4 bases, and 13 bases lay between the germline ends. Here immunoSEQ multiplex PCR was the method, and the copy in TCRdb shows in-frame clones only, minus some. The repertoire holds thousands of clones, with roughly 76% as singletons. All donors had upfront surgery without preoperative chemotherapy, radiotherapy or any immunotherapy. Sample: normal tissue next to the tumor. The V gene is TRBV6-5, the J gene TRBJ2-2; weak D call: TRBD2 (5 bases). The clonotype comes from a woman aged 65 to 85 with small cell lung cancer. Some clones in this sample may be carry-over from other donors' samples. The chain's CDR3 is CASILRVGTGELFF. The CDR3 DNA reads TGTGCCAGCATTTTGAGGGTCGGCACCGGGGAGCTGTTTTTT.